This TCR beta chain was sequenced during a study of T cell changes during pregnancy in multiple sclerosis. On this clone: This specimen includes other DNA sequences encoding the same CDR3.

CDR1 SGHRS and CDR2 YFSETQ come from the germline V gene. Trimming removed 4 bases at V and 5 bases at J, with 9 bases between. This CDR3 has 12 amino acids. TCRdb keeps only in-frame clones here, not all; method: immunoSEQ multiplex PCR. The sample carries 25,000 to 35,000 clones, 90% recorded once. The sequenced sample was CD4+ T cells from peripheral blood mononuclear cells, obtained in the second trimester of pregnancy. This TCR was sampled from a female donor in good health, enrolled as a control in a pregnancy study. The V and J genes are TRBV5-1 and TRBJ2-5; no reliable D call. CDR3 in amino acids: CASSAGQETQYF. DNA of the CDR3: TGCGCCAGCAGCGCTGGTCAGGAGACCCAGTACTTC.